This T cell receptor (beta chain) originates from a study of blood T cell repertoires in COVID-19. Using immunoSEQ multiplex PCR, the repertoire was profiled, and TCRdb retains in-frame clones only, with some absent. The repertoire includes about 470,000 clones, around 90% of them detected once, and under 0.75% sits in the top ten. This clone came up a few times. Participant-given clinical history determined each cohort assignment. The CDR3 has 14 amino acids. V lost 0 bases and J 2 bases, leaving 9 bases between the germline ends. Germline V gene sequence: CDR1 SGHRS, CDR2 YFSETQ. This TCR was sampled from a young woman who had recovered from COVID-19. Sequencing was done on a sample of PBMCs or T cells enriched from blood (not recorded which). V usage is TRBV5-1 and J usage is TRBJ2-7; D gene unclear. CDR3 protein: CASSLEAAPYEQYF. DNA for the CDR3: TGCGCCAGCAGCTTGGAGGCGGCACCCTACGAGCAGTACTTC. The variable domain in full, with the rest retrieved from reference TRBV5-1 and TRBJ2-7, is KAGVTQTPRYLIKTRGQQVTLSCSPISGHRSVSWYQQTPGQGLQFLFEYFSETQRNKGNFPGRFSGRQFSNSRSEMNVSTLELGDSALYLCASSLEAAPYEQYFGPGTRLTVT.